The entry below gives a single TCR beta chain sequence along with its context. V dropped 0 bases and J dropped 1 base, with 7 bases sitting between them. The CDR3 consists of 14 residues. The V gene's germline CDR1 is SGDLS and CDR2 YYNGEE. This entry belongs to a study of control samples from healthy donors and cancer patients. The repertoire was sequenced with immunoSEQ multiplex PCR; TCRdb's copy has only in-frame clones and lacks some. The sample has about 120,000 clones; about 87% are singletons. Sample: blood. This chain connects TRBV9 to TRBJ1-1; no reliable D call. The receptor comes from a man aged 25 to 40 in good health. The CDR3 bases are TGTGCCAGCAGCGTAGGAGGGTCGAACACTGAAGCTTTCTTT. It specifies CASSVGGSNTEAFF.